This T cell receptor (beta chain) stems from a study of CD8+CD57+ T cells in acquired aplastic anemia. Note on this clonotype: The antigen remains undetermined.

Study-level points and caveats: Between the patient and control groups, CD8+ Simpson's diversity did not differ significantly.

The template for TCR beta VDJ and CDR3 sequence profiling was genomic DNA. MiXCR was run by TCRdb on the reads, yielding one entry per CDR3 protein. This sample has roughly 300,000 distinct CDR3 sequences, with 55% to 60% found just once. With V trimmed by 2 bases and J by 4 bases, 6 bases remained unmatched. The CDR3 loop spans 16 amino acids. CDR1 is LGHNA, CDR2 YSLEER, per germline. This sequence was found in a human donor with severe aplastic anemia or a healthy control (not recorded which). V is TRBV4-3 and J is TRBJ2-5, with 11 bases identical to TRBD2. The sequenced sample was sorted CD4+, CD8+, or CD8+CD57+ T cells (not recorded which) from PBMCs. The CDR3 spells CASSQRTSGYIETQYF. The CDR3 DNA reads TGCGCCAGCAGCCAACGGACTAGCGGGTATATAGAGACCCAGTACTTC.